The following is a T cell receptor beta chain sequence with its context. What it recognizes is unknown. CDR1 and CDR2 (germline): KGHSH, LQKENI. The CDR3 length is 14 residues. The germline V and J ends were trimmed by 2 bases and 5 bases, with 12 bases remaining between them. This sample is part of a study of beta chain features in type 1 diabetes. Regarding the study as a whole: Across all four CD4+ subsets, people with type 1 diabetes showed modestly shorter TCRB CDR3s.

Reverse transcription of all isolated RNA meant that expressed TCRB transcripts were sequenced. Sequencing used immunoSEQ multiplex PCR; TCRdb keeps in-frame clones, though not all of them. This sample has hundreds of thousands of clones, with about an eighth found just once. This sequence originates from a man younger than 35 with type 1 diabetes. Sequencing was done on a sample of naive CD4+ T cells from blood. The chain couples TRBV18 to TRBJ1-2; a possible D gene is TRBD1 (5 bases). CDR3 residues: CASSPETGYYGYTF. The CDR3 nucleotides are TGTGCCAGCTCACCAGAAACAGGATATTATGGCTACACCTTC.